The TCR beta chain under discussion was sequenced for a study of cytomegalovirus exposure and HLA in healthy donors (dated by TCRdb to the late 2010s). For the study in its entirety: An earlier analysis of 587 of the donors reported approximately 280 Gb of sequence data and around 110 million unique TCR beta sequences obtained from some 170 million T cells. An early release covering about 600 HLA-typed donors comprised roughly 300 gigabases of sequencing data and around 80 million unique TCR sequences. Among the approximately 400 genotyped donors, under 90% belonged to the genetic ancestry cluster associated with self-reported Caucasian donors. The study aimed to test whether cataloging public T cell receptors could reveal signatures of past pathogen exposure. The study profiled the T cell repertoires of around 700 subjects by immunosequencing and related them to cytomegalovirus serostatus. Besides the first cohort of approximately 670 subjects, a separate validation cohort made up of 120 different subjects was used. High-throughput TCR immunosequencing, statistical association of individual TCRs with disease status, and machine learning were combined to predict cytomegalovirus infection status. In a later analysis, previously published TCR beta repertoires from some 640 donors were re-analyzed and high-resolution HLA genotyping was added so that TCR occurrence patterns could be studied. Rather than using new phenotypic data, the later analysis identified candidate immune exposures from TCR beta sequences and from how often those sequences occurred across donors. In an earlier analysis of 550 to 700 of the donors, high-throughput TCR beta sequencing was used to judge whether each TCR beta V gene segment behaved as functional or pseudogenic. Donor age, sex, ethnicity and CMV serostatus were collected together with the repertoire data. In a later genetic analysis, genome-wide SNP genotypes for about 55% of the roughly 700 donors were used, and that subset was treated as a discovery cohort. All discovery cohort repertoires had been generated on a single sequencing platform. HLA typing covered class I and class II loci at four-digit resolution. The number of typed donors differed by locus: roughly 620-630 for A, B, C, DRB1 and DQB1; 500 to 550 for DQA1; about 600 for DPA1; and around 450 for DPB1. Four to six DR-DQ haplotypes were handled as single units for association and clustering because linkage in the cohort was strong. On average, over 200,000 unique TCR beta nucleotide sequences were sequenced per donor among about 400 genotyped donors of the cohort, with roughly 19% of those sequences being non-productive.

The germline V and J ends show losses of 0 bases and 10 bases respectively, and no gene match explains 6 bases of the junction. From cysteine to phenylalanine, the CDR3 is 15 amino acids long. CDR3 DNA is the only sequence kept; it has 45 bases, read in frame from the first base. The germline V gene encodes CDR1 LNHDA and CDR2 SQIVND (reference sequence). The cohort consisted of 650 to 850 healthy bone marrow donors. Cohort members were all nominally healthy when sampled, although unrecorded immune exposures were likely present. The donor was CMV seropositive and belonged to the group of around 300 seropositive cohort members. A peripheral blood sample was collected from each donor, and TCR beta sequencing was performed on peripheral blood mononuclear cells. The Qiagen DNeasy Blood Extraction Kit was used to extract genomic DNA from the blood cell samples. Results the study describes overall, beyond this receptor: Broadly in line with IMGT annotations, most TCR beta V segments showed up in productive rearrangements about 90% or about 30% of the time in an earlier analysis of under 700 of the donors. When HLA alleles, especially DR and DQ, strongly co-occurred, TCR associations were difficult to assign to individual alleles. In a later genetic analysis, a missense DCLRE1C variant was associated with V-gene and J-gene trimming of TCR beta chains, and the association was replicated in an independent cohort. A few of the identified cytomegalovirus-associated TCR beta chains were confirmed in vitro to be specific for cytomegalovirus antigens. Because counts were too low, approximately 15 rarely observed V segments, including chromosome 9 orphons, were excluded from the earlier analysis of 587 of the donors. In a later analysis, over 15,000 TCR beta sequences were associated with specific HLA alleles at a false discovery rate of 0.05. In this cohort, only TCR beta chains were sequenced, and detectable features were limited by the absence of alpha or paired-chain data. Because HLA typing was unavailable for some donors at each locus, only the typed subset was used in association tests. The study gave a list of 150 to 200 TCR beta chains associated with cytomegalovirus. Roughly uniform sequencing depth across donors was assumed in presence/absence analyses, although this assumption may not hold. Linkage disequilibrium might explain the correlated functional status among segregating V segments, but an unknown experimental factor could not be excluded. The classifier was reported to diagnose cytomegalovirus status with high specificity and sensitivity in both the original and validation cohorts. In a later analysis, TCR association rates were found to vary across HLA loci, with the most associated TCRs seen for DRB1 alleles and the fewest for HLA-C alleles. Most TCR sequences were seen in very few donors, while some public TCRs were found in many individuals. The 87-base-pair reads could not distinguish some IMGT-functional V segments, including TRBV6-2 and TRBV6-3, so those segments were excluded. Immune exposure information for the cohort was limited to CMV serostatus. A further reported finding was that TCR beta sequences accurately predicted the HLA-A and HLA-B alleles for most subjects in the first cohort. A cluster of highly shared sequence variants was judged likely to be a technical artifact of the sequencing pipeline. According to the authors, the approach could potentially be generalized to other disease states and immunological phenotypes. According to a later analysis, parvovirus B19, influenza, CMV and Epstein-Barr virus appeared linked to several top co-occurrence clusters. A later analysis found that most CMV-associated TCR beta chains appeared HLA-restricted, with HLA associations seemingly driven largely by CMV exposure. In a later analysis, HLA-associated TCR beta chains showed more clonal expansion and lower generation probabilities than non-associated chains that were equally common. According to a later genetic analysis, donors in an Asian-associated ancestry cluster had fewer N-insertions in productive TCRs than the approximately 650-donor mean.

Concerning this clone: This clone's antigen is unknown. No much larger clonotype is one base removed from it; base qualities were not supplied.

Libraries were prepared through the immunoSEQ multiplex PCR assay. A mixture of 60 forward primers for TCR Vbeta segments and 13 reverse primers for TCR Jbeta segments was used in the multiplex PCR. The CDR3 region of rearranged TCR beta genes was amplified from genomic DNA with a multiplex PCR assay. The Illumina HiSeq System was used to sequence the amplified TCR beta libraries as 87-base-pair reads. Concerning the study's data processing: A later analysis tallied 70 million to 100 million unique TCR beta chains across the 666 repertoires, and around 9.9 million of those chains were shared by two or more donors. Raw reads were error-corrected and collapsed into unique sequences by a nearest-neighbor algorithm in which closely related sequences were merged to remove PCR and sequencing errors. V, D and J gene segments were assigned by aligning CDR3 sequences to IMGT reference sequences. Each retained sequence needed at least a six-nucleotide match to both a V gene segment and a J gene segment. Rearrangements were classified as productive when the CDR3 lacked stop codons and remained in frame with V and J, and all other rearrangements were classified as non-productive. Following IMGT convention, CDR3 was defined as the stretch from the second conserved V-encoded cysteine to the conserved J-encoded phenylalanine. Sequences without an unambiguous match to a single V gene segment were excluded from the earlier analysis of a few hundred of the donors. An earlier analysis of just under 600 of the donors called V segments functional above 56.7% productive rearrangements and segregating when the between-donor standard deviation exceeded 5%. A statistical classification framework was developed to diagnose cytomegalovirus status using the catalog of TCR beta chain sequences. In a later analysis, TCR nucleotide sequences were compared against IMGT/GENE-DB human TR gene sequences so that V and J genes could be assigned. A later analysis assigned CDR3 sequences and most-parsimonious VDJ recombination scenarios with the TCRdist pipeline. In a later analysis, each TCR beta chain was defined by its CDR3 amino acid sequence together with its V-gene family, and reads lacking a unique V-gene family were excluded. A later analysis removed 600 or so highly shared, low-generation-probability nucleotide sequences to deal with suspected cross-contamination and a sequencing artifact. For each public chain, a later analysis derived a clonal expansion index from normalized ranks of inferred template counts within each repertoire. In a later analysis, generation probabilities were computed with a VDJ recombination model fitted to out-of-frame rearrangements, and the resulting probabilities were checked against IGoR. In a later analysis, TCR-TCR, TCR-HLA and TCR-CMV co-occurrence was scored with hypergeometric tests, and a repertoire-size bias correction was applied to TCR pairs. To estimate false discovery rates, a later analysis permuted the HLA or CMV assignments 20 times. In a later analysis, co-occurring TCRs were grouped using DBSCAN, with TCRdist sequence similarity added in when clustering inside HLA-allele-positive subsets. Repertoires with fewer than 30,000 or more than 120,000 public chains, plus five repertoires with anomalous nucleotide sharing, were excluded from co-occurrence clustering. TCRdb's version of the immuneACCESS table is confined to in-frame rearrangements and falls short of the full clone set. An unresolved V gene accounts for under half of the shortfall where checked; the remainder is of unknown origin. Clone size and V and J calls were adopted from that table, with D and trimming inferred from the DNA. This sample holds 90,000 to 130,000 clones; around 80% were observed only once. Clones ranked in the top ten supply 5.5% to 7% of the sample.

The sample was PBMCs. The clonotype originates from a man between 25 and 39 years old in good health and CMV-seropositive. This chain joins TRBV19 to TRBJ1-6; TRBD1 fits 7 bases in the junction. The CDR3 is CASSIDWGRGSPLHF. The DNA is TGTGCCAGTAGTATAGATTGGGGCAGGGGGTCACCCCTCCACTTT.